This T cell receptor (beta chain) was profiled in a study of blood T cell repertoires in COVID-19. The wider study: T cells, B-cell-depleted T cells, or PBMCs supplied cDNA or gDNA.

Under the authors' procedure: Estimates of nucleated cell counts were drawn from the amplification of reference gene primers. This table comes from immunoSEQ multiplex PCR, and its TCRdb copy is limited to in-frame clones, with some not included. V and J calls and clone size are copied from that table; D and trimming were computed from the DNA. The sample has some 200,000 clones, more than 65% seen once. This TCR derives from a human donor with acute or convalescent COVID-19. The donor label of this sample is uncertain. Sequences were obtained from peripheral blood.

As DNA, the CDR3 is TGTGCCAGTAGAGGGGGCCTGAATTCGCTTTACGAGCAGTACTTC. Encoded protein: CASRGGLNSLYEQYF. The chain joins TRBV19 to TRBJ2-7; 7 bases are a match to TRBD1. Germline CDR1 reads LNHDA; CDR2 reads SQIVND (reference sequence). The V segment lost 6 bases and the J segment 4 bases; nucleotides outside the gene matches: 12. This CDR3 spans 15 amino acids.